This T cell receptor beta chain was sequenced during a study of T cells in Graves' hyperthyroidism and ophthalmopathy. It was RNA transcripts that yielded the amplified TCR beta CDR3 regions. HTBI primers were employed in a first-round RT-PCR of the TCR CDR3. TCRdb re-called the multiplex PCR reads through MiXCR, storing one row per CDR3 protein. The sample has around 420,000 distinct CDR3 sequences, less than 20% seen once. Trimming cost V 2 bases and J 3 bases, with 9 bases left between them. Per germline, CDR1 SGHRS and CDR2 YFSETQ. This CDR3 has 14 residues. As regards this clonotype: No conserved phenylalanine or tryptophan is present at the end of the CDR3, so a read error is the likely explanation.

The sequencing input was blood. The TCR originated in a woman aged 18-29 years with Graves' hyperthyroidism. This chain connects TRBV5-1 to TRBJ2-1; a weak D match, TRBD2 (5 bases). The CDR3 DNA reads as TGCGCCAGCAGCTTTACCGGGGACTACAATGAGCAGTTCCTC. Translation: CASSFTGDYNEQFL.